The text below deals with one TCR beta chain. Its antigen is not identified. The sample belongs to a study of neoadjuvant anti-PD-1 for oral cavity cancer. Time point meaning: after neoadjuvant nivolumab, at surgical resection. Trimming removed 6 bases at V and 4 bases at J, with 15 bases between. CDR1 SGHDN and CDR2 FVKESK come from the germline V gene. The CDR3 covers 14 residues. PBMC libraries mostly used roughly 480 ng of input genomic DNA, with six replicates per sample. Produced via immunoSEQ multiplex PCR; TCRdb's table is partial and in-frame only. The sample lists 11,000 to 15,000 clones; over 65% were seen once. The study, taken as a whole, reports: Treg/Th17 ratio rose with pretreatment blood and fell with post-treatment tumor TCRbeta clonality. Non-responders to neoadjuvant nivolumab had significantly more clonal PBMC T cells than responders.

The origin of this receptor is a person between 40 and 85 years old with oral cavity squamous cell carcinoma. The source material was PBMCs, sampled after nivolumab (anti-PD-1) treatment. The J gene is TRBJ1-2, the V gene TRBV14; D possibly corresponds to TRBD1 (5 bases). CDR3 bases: TGTGCCAGCAGTACAGGTCCGATCCGCTATGGCTACACCTTC. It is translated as CASSTGPIRYGYTF.